This TCR beta chain was sequenced in a study of shared clonotypes between healthy human individuals. The data were produced by immunoSEQ multiplex PCR, yet TCRdb's version contains in-frame clones alone and is incomplete. The repertoire holds approximately 180,000 clones, 90% to 95% seen once, with around 0.067% in the top ten. Germline CDR1 is SNHLY and CDR2 is FYNNEI. V was trimmed by 7 bases and J by 0 bases, leaving 7 bases between them. The CDR3 consists of 12 residues. Source material: naive CD4+ T cells sorted from blood. Subset specified: CD45RA+ positively selected. The chain links TRBV2 to TRBJ2-7; D uncertain. This sequence originates from a woman aged 30 to 39 in good health. The CDR3 region is CASTDNSYEQYF. The DNA of the CDR3 is TGTGCCAGCACTGACAACTCCTACGAGCAGTACTTC. The variable domain in full, completed from reference TRBV2 and TRBJ2-7, reads EPEVTQTPSHQVTQMGQEVILRCVPISNHLYFYWYRQILGQKVEFLVSFYNNEISEKSEIFDDQFSVERPDGSNFTLKIRSTKLEDSAMYFCASTDNSYEQYFGPGTRLTVT.